A single sample gave rise to the 5 T cell receptor beta chains below, sequenced in a study of T cell responses to AZD1222 COVID-19 vaccine. TCRdb keeps only in-frame clones here, not all; method: immunoSEQ multiplex PCR. The sample contains some 130,000 clones, 90% to 95% of which appear only once. Specimen: peripheral blood, collected 28 days after the second AZD1222 dose. These receptors were taken from an adult who received the AZD1222 COVID-19 vaccine.

The chain links TRBV2 to TRBJ2-3; 9 bases are a match to TRBD2. This CDR3 contains 15 residues. CDR1 is SNHLY, CDR2 FYNNEI, per germline. Trimming cost V 5 bases and J 0 bases; bases outside gene matches: 3. CDR3 amino acids: CASSLAGLSTDTQYF. As DNA, the CDR3 is TGTGCCAGCAGTCTAGCGGGGTTGAGCACAGATACGCAGTATTTT. The full variable domain, rest sourced from reference TRBV2 and TRBJ2-3, is EPEVTQTPSHQVTQMGQEVILRCVPISNHLYFYWYRQILGQKVEFLVSFYNNEISEKSEIFDDQFSVERPDGSNFTLKIRSTKLEDSAMYFCASSLAGLSTDTQYFGPGTRLTVL.

This chain uses TRBV4-3 with TRBJ2-5; 8 positions agree with TRBD1. V was clipped by 2 bases and J by 4 bases; unmatched bases: 6. The CDR3 length is 15 residues. Germline V gene lookup returns CDR1 LGHNA and CDR2 YSLEER. The CDR3 nucleotides are TGCGCCAGCAGCCAATGCCGGACAGGGAGAGAGACCCAGTACTTC. Translation: CASSQCRTGRETQYF.

This sequence joins TRBV18 and TRBJ1-2; 9 nucleotides match TRBD1. CDR3 length equals 13 residues. Germline V lookup: CDR1 KGHSH, CDR2 LQKENI. The trim removed 0 bases at V and 8 bases at J, leaving 1 base unmatched. This CDR3 is CASSPPTGGGYTF. CDR3 nucleotide sequence: TGTGCCAGCTCACCACCGACAGGGGGGGGCTACACCTTC.

The chain is built from TRBV7-9 and TRBJ2-7, with D perhaps matching TRBD2 (6 bases). Germline V gives CDR1 SEHNR, CDR2 FQNEAQ (reference sequence). V was shortened by 5 bases and J by 5 bases, with 19 bases between the two germline ends. This CDR3 has 15 amino acids. CDR3 nucleotide sequence: TGTGCCAGCAGCCTAAACTTAGGAGGGGACGACGAGCAGTACTTC. It translates to CASSLNLGGDDEQYF. The full variable domain, in which reference TRBV7-9 and TRBJ2-7 provide the parts outside the CDR3, is DTGVSQNPRHKITKRGQNVTFRCDPISEHNRLYWYRQTLGQGPEFLTYFQNEAQLEKSRLLSDRFSAERPKGSFSTLEIQRTEQGDSAMYLCASSLNLGGDDEQYFGPGTRLTVT.

This clone was detected only once. The chain uses TRBV6-5 and TRBJ1-2, with 11 nucleotides matching TRBD1. Germline CDR1 and CDR2: MNHEY and SVGAGI. The CDR3 is made up of 14 amino acids. The V and J ends lost 8 bases and 2 bases, in that order; junction bases with no gene match: 4. The DNA of the CDR3 is TGTGCCAGCCGAAGGACAGGGGGCAACTATGGCTACACCTTC. Translated: CASRRTGGNYGYTF.